Listed here are 30 T cell receptor beta chains from one sample, sequenced in a study of CD8 T cells in ankylosing spondylitis. TCRdb itself ran the 5' RACE reads through MiXCR, one entry per CDR3 protein. The data show 300,000 to 350,000 distinct CDR3 sequences, with 20% seen just once and 3.5% held by the top ten. Sequenced: blood, either unsorted or a sorted T cell fraction (not recorded which). All receptors derive from a female donor with ankylosing spondylitis or in good health (not recorded which).

This clonotype was recorded a few times. The V and J genes are TRBV6-2 or TRBV6-3 and TRBJ1-1, with D possibly matching TRBD1 (6 bases). Germline V gene lookup returns CDR1 MNHEY and CDR2 SVGEGT. Trimming stripped 0 bases from V and 1 base from J, with 15 bases between. This CDR3 spans 17 amino acids. CDR3 residues: CASSYSGARIGNTEAFF. DNA of the CDR3: TGTGCCAGCAGTTACTCGGGGGCGAGGATCGGGAACACTGAAGCTTTCTTT.

DNA of the CDR3: TGTGCCAGCAGTTTAGCGGGATTCTCCTACGAGCAGTACTTC. It yields the protein CASSLAGFSYEQYF. This sequence joins TRBV6-2 or TRBV6-3 and TRBJ2-7; TRBD2 matches 8 bases. V was pared by 4 bases and J by 0 bases, with 2 bases of the junction left unmatched. CDR3 length equals 14 residues. Looked up from germline, CDR1 is MNHEY and CDR2 is SVGEGT.

The V gene is TRBV12-3 or TRBV12-4, the J gene TRBJ2-7; D may be TRBD2 (5 bases). The CDR3 contains 14 residues. V shed 5 bases and J shed 3 bases, with 14 bases lying between them. The CDR3 DNA reads TGTGCCAGCAGTGCCCGTCGTGAGGGCTACGAGCAGTACTTC. Its protein product is CASSARREGYEQYF.

This clonotype was observed at least ten times. The chain links TRBV4-3 to TRBJ1-2; TRBD1 is a possible D gene (5 bases). The ends were cut back, 5 bases at V and 6 bases at J, with 13 bases in the middle. Germline assignment: CDR1 LGHNA and CDR2 YSLEER. The length of the CDR3 is 13 residues. In nucleotides, the CDR3 is TGCGCCAGCAGCAGGGGCGGTGGAAATGGCTACACCTTC. This codes for CASSRGGGNGYTF.

The J gene is TRBJ2-7, the V gene TRBV20-1, with 7 bases that match TRBD2. Germline CDR1 and CDR2: DFQATT and SNEGSKA (reference sequence). V lost 6 bases, J lost 5 bases, and 13 bases stayed unmatched. The CDR3 totals 14 residues. CDR3 residues: CSAEKGGSPNEQYF. The CDR3 DNA reads TGCAGTGCGGAGAAGGGCGGGAGCCCCAACGAGCAGTACTTC.

The chain joins TRBV11-3 to TRBJ2-1; tentative D call: TRBD2 (6 bases). Deletions cut 2 bases from V and 9 bases from J, with 11 bases between. This CDR3 region has 13 residues. CDR1 and CDR2 (germline): SGHNT, YENEEA. The CDR3: CASSLTSLGEQFF. The CDR3 DNA is TGTGCCAGCAGCTTAACTAGCCTTGGTGAGCAGTTCTTC.

This clonotype was seen ten or more times. The chain employs TRBV6-5 and TRBJ1-6, with 7 nucleotides matching TRBD1. This CDR3 contains 12 residues. J was trimmed by 13 bases and V by 8 bases; bases with no gene match: 8. Per germline, CDR1 MNHEY and CDR2 SVGAGI. CDR3 amino acids: CASAFRDSPLHF. In DNA, the CDR3 is TGTGCCAGCGCCTTCAGGGACAGCCCCCTCCACTTT.

The chain carries TRBV20-1 and TRBJ1-1, with TRBD1 matching over 7 bases. Unmatched junction bases numbered 7, after V lost 0 bases and J lost 3 bases. The CDR3 is made up of 15 amino acids. Germline V gene sequence: CDR1 DFQATT, CDR2 SNEGSKA (reference sequence). CDR3 in DNA: TGCAGTGCTAGAGATCGTTCGAGGGGGCACACTGAAGCTTTCTTT. Its protein is CSARDRSRGHTEAFF.

The chain couples TRBV12-3 or TRBV12-4 to TRBJ2-1, with 7 bases fitting TRBD2. The CDR3 extends over 14 amino acids. The V segment lost 7 bases and the J segment 6 bases; nucleotides outside the gene matches: 9. The CDR3 nucleotides are TGTGCCAGCAATAACGGGGGAGGGGTCAATGAGCAGTTCTTC. This encodes CASNNGGGVNEQFF.

Many counts were recorded for this clonotype. The rearrangement uses TRBV12-3 or TRBV12-4 and TRBJ2-7, with D possibly being TRBD1 (5 bases). The ends were cut back, 6 bases at V and 3 bases at J, with 6 bases in the middle. CDR3 length: 11 amino acids. The CDR3 nucleotides are TGTGCCAGCAGCGACAGCTACGAGCAGTACTTC. Residues: CASSDSYEQYF.

The chain carries TRBV5-1 and TRBJ2-6, with TRBD1 matching 9 bases. Losses at the gene ends were 3 bases for V and 0 bases for J; bases not matched to a gene: 7. Germline assignment: CDR1 SGHRS and CDR2 YFSETQ. The CDR3 length is 18 residues. The CDR3 spells CASSSTDRGSSGANVLTF. The CDR3 bases are TGCGCCAGCAGCTCCACTGACAGGGGGAGCTCTGGGGCCAACGTCCTGACTTTC.

The chain links TRBV12-3 or TRBV12-4 to TRBJ2-1, with 7 bases aligning to TRBD1. J was trimmed by 6 bases and V by 5 bases; bases with no gene match: 7. The length of the CDR3 is 14 residues. The DNA for the CDR3 is TGTGCCAGCAGTCCCTACACAGGGGCCAATGAGCAGTTCTTC. Amino acids: CASSPYTGANEQFF.

This clonotype was seen only a few times. The chain is built from TRBV18 and TRBJ2-7, with unresolved D. This CDR3 region has 16 residues. V lost 3 bases and J lost 5, with 20 bases in between. CDR1 and CDR2 from the germline V gene are KGHSH and LQKENI. CDR3 in DNA: TGTGCCAGCTCACCGGACCAACCGGGCCTTCTCCACGAGCAGTACTTC. As protein: CASSPDQPGLLHEQYF.

This clonotype was observed a few times. The V and J genes are TRBV5-1 and TRBJ2-3; TRBD2 matches 12 bases. This CDR3 region has 16 residues. The germline gives CDR1 SGHRS, CDR2 YFSETQ. V dropped 6 bases and J dropped 4; count of bases not matched to a gene: 9. CDR3 region: CASTEPSGRASDTQYF. CDR3 sequence (DNA): TGCGCCAGCACAGAGCCTAGCGGGAGGGCCTCAGATACGCAGTATTTT. Filled out from reference TRBV5-1 and TRBJ2-3, the complete variable domain reads KAGVTQTPRYLIKTRGQQVTLSCSPISGHRSVSWYQQTPGQGLQFLFEYFSETQRNKGNFPGRFSGRQFSNSRSEMNVSTLELGDSALYLCASTEPSGRASDTQYFGPGTRLTVL.

This clonotype was detected only a few times. This chain connects TRBV10-3 to TRBJ2-5; D remains ambiguous. Between the trimmed V and J ends, which lost 5 bases and 2 bases, there was a span of 9 bases. The CDR3 extends over 13 amino acids. CDR1 is ENHRY and CDR2 is SYGVKD in the germline V gene. CDR3 coding DNA: TGTGCCATCAGTCGAGGCAATCAAGAGACCCAGTACTTC. This translates into CAISRGNQETQYF.

The rearrangement joins TRBV7-2 to TRBJ2-1; a weak D match, TRBD1 (6 bases). This CDR3 is 16 amino acids long. The germline CDR1 and CDR2 sequences are SGHTA and FQGNSA. Trimming took 2 bases from V and 2 from J, leaving 13 bases between them. CDR3 sequence (DNA): TGTGCCAGCAGCTTATTACGACAGGTAACCTACAATGAGCAGTTCTTC. It codes for CASSLLRQVTYNEQFF.

The sample holds many counts of this clonotype. V and J are TRBV29-1 and TRBJ2-1; D unresolved. This CDR3 contains 17 residues. The ends were cut back, 2 bases at V and 1 base at J, with 18 bases in the middle. The V gene's germline CDR1 is SQVTM and CDR2 ANQGSEA. CDR3 nucleotide sequence: TGCAGCGTTGAACCCCACCCCTTGAAGACGTCCTACAATGAGCAGTTCTTC. Its translation: CSVEPHPLKTSYNEQFF.

This clonotype was observed a handful of times. CDR3 DNA: TGCAGTGCTAGCCCGGGACAGCGGGCGTACGAGCAGTACTTC. This encodes CSASPGQRAYEQYF. The rearrangement links TRBV20-1 to TRBJ2-7, with D possibly matching TRBD1 (7 bases). CDR3 length: 14 residues. Per germline, CDR1 DFQATT and CDR2 SNEGSKA (reference sequence). Trimming left V 3 bases short and J 4 bases short, with 16 bases between.

This clonotype was observed at least ten times. This sequence joins TRBV12-3 or TRBV12-4 and TRBJ2-1; D is unresolved. V was cut by 5 bases and J by 8 bases, with 22 bases left in between. The CDR3 has 16 amino acids. CDR3 protein: CASSPTPRRKRHEQFF. CDR3 in DNA: TGTGCCAGCAGTCCAACCCCCCGCCGGAAGAGGCATGAGCAGTTCTTC.

The table lists this clonotype with a few counts. This sequence joins TRBV19 and TRBJ1-5; D unclear. This CDR3 has 15 residues. V gave up 3 bases and J gave up 0 bases, with 9 bases separating them. CDR1 is LNHDA and CDR2 is SQIVND in the germline V gene (reference sequence). The CDR3 loop is CASSIYGHSNQPQHF. The CDR3 DNA reads TGTGCCAGTAGTATTTACGGCCATAGCAATCAGCCCCAGCATTTT.

The V call is TRBV6-2 or TRBV6-3, the J call TRBJ2-2; D not resolved. Germline CDR1 MNHEY, CDR2 SVGEGT. CDR3 length: 13 amino acids. Trimming removed 3 bases from V and 8 bases from J, with 10 bases in between. CDR3: CASSYGPRGELFF. Here the CDR3 DNA reads TGTGCCAGCAGTTATGGTCCCCGAGGGGAGCTGTTTTTT.

The CDR3 reads CASSLTVLTGELFF. CDR3 bases: TGTGCCAGCAGCTTAACAGTTCTTACCGGGGAGCTGTTTTTT. This sequence joins TRBV7-2 and TRBJ2-2; D ambiguous. This CDR3 region has 14 residues. Trimming shortened V by 2 bases and J by 5 bases, and 9 bases separated the two germline ends. Germline V gene data show CDR1 as SGHTA and CDR2 as FQGNSA. The full variable domain, in which reference TRBV7-2 and TRBJ2-2 provide the parts outside the CDR3, is GAGVSQSPSNKVTEKGKDVELRCDPISGHTALYWYRQSLGQGLEFLIYFQGNSAPDKSGLPSDRFSAERTGGSVSTLTIQRTQQEDSAVYLCASSLTVLTGELFFGEGSRLTVL.

This clonotype appeared a few times. This chain uses TRBV5-1 with TRBJ2-7; a weak D match, TRBD2 (6 bases). Germline-derived CDR1 and CDR2 are SGHRS and YFSETQ. The V and J ends lost 4 bases and 0 bases respectively, with 14 bases between them. The CDR3 runs to 15 residues. The CDR3 region has the DNA TGCGCCAGCAGCCGAGGGGAGGTGCTCTCCTACGAGCAGTACTTC. Amino acid sequence: CASSRGEVLSYEQYF.

This clonotype came up a few times. This rearrangement joins TRBV10-3 to TRBJ2-6; D is uncertain. V was trimmed by 4 bases and J by 6 bases, leaving 10 bases between them. Germline values: CDR1 ENHRY, CDR2 SYGVKD. The CDR3 spans 14 residues. CDR3 sequence reads: CAISAVEEANVLTF. In DNA, the CDR3 is TGTGCCATCAGTGCCGTCGAGGAGGCCAACGTCCTGACTTTC.

This clonotype is labeled as medium-sized. The rearrangement uses TRBV12-3 or TRBV12-4 and TRBJ2-1; a weak D match, TRBD2 (6 bases). V was clipped by 8 bases and J by 8 bases, with 31 bases between them. The CDR3 covers 18 residues. The CDR3 region is CASSRLGASVALSDEQFF. For the CDR3, the DNA is TGTGCCAGCTCTCGTTTAGGCGCTAGCGTCGCGTTGAGCGATGAGCAGTTCTTC.

The CDR3: CASSQDLESPEGTQYF. CDR3 in DNA: TGTGCCAGCAGCCAAGATCTGGAGTCTCCAGAGGGGACCCAGTACTTC. This chain links TRBV14 with TRBJ2-5, with a possible D match to TRBD2 (5 bases). The CDR3 is 16 residues long. The germline V gene has CDR1 SGHDN and CDR2 FVKESK. The V end lost 0 bases, the J end lost 7 bases, and 18 bases lay between the germline ends.

V usage is TRBV7-9 and J usage is TRBJ2-1; D not certain. Germline V CDR1 and CDR2: SEHNR, FQNEAQ (reference sequence). There are 16 residues in the CDR3. With 0 bases removed from V and 0 bases from J, the gap between germline ends came to 9 bases. The CDR3 here is CASSLASSGSYNEQFF. DNA of the CDR3: TGTGCCAGCAGCTTAGCTAGCTCGGGCTCCTACAATGAGCAGTTCTTC.

This clonotype was observed a few times. This chain uses TRBV7-2 with TRBJ2-2; perhaps TRBD2 as D (6 bases). The CDR3 extends over 16 amino acids. Germline loops: CDR1 SGHTA, CDR2 FQGNSA. Trimming removed 6 bases from V and 7 bases from J, with 21 bases in between. The CDR3 DNA sequence: TGTGCCAGCAGTTTGCGCGGCGCGGGACGGGGCGGGGAGCTGTTTTTT. Protein product: CASSLRGAGRGGELFF. Combining the CDR3 with reference TRBV7-2 and TRBJ2-2 gives the whole variable domain GAGVSQSPSNKVTEKGKDVELRCDPISGHTALYWYRQSLGQGLEFLIYFQGNSAPDKSGLPSDRFSAERTGGSVSTLTIQRTQQEDSAVYLCASSLRGAGRGGELFFGEGSRLTVL.

This clonotype was picked up a small number of times. This sequence joins TRBV18 and TRBJ2-6, with TRBD1 matching 9 bases. The CDR3 is made up of 18 amino acids. J was trimmed by 3 bases and V by 2 bases; bases with no gene match: 8. CDR1 KGHSH and CDR2 LQKENI come from the germline V gene. Here the CDR3 reads CASSPSPGTGFGANVLTF. The CDR3 nucleotides read TGTGCCAGCTCACCAAGTCCCGGGACAGGGTTTGGGGCCAACGTCCTGACTTTC.

The chain carries TRBV28 and TRBJ1-5, with D possibly TRBD1 on 6 matching bases. The CDR3 runs to 13 residues. Per germline, CDR1 MDHEN and CDR2 SYDVKM. Trimming cost V 8 bases and J 6 bases, with 14 bases left between them. CDR3 bases: TGTGCCAGCCTCGACAGGTGGGGTCAGCCCCAGCATTTT. Translating gives CASLDRWGQPQHF.